This entry lists 5 T cell receptor beta chains sequenced from one sample in a study of shared clonotypes between healthy human individuals. Profiled with immunoSEQ multiplex PCR; TCRdb holds only in-frame clones, not every one. The profile shows about 2.4 million clones, approximately 94% of them singletons. Input material: naive CD4+ T cells from PBMCs. Subset given: CD45RA+ positively selected. The receptors were sampled from a man younger than 35 in good health. Some clones in this sample may be carry-over from other donors' samples.

The chain uses TRBV28 and TRBJ1-1, with TRBD1 as a possible D gene (6 bases). The V gene's germline CDR1 is MDHEN and CDR2 SYDVKM. The ends were cut back, 6 bases at V and 1 base at J, with 12 bases in the middle. The CDR3 spans 14 residues. The CDR3 nucleotides read TGTGCCAGCAGCACAAACAGGGAGAACACTGAAGCTTTCTTT. Translated: CASSTNRENTEAFF.

The CDR3 coding sequence is TGTGCCAGCAGCCAGGGACTAGCCGGGGTCTACGAGCAGTACTTC. It codes for CASSQGLAGVYEQYF. The chain is built from TRBV11-2 and TRBJ2-7; 9 nucleotides agree with TRBD2. Germline CDR1 reads SGHAT; CDR2 reads FQNNGV. V lost 5 bases and J lost 3; bases outside the gene matches: 8. There are 15 residues in the CDR3.

The chain has TRBV19 and TRBJ1-5; D uncertain. Germline V gene lookup returns CDR1 LNHDA and CDR2 SQIVND (reference sequence). Trimming left V 3 bases short and J 2 bases short, with 20 bases between. This CDR3 region has 18 residues. The CDR3 nucleotides read TGTGCCAGTAGTATTGGTAGGATCAGAGGAAGGGGCAATCAGCCCCAGCATTTT. It codes for CASSIGRIRGRGNQPQHF.

This sequence joins TRBV28 and TRBJ1-4; D remains unclear. This CDR3 has 15 residues. Trimming shortened V by 4 bases and J by 2 bases, and 11 bases separated the two germline ends. Germline CDR1 MDHEN, CDR2 SYDVKM. CDR3 residues: CASSSTPWTNEKLFF. CDR3 coding DNA: TGTGCCAGCAGTTCTACCCCATGGACTAATGAAAAACTGTTTTTT.

CDR3 bases: TGTGCCAGTAGTACACTGACAGGGGGCGAAGGTCAGCCCCAGCATTTT. Its protein product is CASSTLTGGEGQPQHF. The genes are TRBV19 and TRBJ1-5; 10 nucleotides line up with TRBD1. Germline loops: CDR1 LNHDA, CDR2 SQIVND (reference sequence). V trimming: 4 bases; J trimming: 6 bases; junction bases outside the gene matches: 9. The CDR3 runs 16 residues.